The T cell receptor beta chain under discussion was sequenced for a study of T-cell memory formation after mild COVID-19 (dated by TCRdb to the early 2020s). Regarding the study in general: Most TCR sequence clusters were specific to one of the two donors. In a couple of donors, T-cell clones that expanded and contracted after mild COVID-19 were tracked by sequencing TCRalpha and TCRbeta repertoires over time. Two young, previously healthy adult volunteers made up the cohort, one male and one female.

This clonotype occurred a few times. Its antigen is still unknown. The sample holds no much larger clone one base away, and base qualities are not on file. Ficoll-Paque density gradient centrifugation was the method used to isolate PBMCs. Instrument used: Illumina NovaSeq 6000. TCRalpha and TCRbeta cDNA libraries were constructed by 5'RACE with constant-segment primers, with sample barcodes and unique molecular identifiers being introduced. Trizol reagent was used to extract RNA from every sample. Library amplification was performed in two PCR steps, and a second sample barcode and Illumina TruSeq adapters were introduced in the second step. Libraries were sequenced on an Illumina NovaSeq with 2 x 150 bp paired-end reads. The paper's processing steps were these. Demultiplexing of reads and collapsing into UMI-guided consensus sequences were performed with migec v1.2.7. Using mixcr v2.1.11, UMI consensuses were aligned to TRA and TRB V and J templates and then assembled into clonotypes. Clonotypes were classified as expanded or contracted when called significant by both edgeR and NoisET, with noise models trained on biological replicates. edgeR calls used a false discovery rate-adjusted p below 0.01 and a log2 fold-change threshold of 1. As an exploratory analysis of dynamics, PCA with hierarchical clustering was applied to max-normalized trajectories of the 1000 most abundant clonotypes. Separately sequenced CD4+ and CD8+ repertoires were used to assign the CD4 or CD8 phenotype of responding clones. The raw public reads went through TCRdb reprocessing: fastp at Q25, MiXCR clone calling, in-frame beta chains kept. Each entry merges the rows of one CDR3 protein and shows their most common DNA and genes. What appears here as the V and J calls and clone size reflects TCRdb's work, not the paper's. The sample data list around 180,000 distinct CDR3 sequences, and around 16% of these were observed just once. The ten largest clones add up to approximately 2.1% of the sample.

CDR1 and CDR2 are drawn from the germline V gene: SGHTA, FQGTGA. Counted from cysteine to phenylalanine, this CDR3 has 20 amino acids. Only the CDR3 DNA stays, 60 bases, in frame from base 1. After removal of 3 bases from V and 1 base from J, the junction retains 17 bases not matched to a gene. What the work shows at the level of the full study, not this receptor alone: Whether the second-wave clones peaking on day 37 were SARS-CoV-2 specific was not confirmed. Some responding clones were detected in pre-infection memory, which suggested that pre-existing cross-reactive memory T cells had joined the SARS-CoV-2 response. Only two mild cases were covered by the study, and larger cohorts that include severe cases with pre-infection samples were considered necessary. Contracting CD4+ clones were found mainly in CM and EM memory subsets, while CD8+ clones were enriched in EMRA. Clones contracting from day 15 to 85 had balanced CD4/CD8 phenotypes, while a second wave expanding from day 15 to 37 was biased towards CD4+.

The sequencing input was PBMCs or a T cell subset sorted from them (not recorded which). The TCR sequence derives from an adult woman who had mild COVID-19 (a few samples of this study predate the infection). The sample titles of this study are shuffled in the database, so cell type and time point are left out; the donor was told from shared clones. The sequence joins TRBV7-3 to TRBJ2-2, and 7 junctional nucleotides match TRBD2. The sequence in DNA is TGTGCCAGCAGCTTGGTCGCCGGGCGGGGGAACCGGCTGAACACCGGGGAGCTGTTTTTT. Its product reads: CASSLVAGRGNRLNTGELFF.